This entry lists 9 T cell receptor beta chains sequenced from one sample in a study of T cells in women clearing cervical HPV infection (dated by TCRdb to 2017 to 2018). Library prep was done by the immunoSEQ multiplex PCR assay. The immuneACCESS repertoire file appears here via TCRdb, limited to in-frame rearrangements. These files lack a portion of the clones; in checked studies, under half of the deficit traces to unresolved V genes, and the cause of the others is not known. The sample table holds roughly 47,000 clones. Approximately 40% of the sample comes from the top ten. Specimen: blood buffy coat. All receptors derive from a woman aged 18-70 years with a cervical HPV16 infection that either progressed to CIN3+ or cleared (not recorded which).

This CDR3 is CSAISGSSYNEQFF. The CDR3 bases that were read are TGCAGTGCTATTAGCGGGAGCTCCTACAATGAG. The rearrangement uses TRBV20-1 and TRBJ2-1; the match to TRBD2 covers 9 bases. The read ends 3 residues early relative to the CDR3; the germline J gene fills the gap. CDR3 length: 14 amino acids. V trimming: 4 bases; J trimming: 0 bases; junction bases outside the gene matches: 1. The germline V gene has CDR1 DFQATT and CDR2 SNEGSKA (reference sequence).

Concerning this clone: Sequencing ends 3 residues short of the CDR3 end; the germline J gene provides the rest. The V and J genes are TRBV6-2 or TRBV6-3 and TRBJ1-1; D call uncertain. The CDR3 has 14 residues. Trimming pared 6 bases from V and 0 bases from J, leaving 11 bases between. CDR1 is MNHEY and CDR2 is SVGEGT in the germline V gene. CDR3: CASRTQVMNTEAFF. CDR3 bases read: TGTGCCAGCAGGACGCAGGTCATGAACACTGAA.

Comments on this clone: The CDR3 goes on 3 residues after the read ends, and that part is filled in from the germline J gene. This chain uses TRBV30 with TRBJ2-7; tentatively, D is TRBD1 (5 bases). Trimming shortened V by 8 bases and J by 4 bases, and 15 bases separated the two germline ends. There are 12 residues in the CDR3. The germline CDR1 and CDR2 sequences are GTSNPN and SVGIG (reference sequence). The covered CDR3 bases are TGTGCCGGTAACTCTCAGGGTTACGAG. Amino acids: CAGNSQGYE. The full CDR3 sequence reads CAGNSQGYEQYF.

Incomplete CDR3 DNA: TGTGCCAGCTCACCCCTACTGGGACAGGGAAACACCGGGGAG. This translates into CASSPLLGQGNTGE. The complete CDR3 sequence is CASSPLLGQGNTGELFF. The chain couples TRBV18 to TRBJ2-2; 9 bases agree with TRBD1. The DNA ends 3 residues before the CDR3 does, and the rest of the CDR3 is filled in from the germline J gene. From germline, CDR1 is KGHSH and CDR2 LQKENI. The V gene end was trimmed by 3 bases and the J gene end by 2 bases; junction bases not matched to a gene: 7. The CDR3 consists of 17 residues.

A remark on this clone: The DNA ends 3 residues before the CDR3 does, and the rest of the CDR3 is filled in from the germline J gene. The chain joins TRBV7-2 to TRBJ2-5; no firm D call. V lost 2 bases, J lost 0 bases, and 7 bases lay in between. CDR3 length: 14 amino acids. The germline gives CDR1 SGHTA, CDR2 FQGNSA. CDR3: CASSLRQNQETQYF. CDR3 DNA (partial): TGTGCCAGCAGCTTAAGGCAGAACCAAGAGACC.

As regards this clone: The read falls 3 residues short of the CDR3 end, and the missing part is taken from the germline J gene. This chain joins TRBV12-3 or TRBV12-4 and TRBJ2-7, with a possible D match to TRBD1 (6 bases). Deletions cut 7 bases from V and 1 base from J, with 11 bases between. The CDR3 totals 13 residues. The DNA read from the CDR3 is TGTGCCAGCACTAAGGGGGATTCCTACGAG. It translates to CASTKGDSYE. The complete CDR3 protein is CASTKGDSYEQYF.

With respect to this clone: The read ends 3 residues early relative to the CDR3; the germline J gene fills the gap. This sequence joins TRBV11-3 and TRBJ1-4; the D gene is possibly TRBD1 (6 bases). The germline gives CDR1 SGHNT, CDR2 YENEEA. CDR3 length equals 14 residues. V dropped 3 bases and J dropped 6 bases, with 11 bases sitting between them. Incomplete CDR3 DNA: TGTGCCAGCAGCTTGAACAGGGCCGATGAAAAA. Its protein is CASSLNRADEK. The full CDR3 protein is CASSLNRADEKLFF. Full variable domain (missing parts from reference TRBV11-3 and TRBJ1-4): EAGVVQSPRYKIIEKKQPVAFWCNPISGHNTLYWYLQNLGQGPELLIRYENEEAVDDSQLPKDRFSAERLKGVDSTLKIQPAELGDSAVYLCASSLNRADEKLFFGSGTQLSVL.

To note about this clone: The CDR3 end lies 3 residues beyond the end of the read and is filled in from the germline J gene. The rearrangement joins TRBV29-1 to TRBJ2-7; D perhaps matches TRBD1 (5 bases). The CDR3 loop spans 12 amino acids. Germline loops: CDR1 SQVTM, CDR2 ANQGSEA. Trimming took 4 bases from V and 4 from J, leaving 11 bases between them. The CDR3 bases that were read are TGCAGCGTTGGGGGCATCGGATACGAG. This codes for CSVGGIGYE. The whole CDR3 sequence is CSVGGIGYEQYF.

Remarks on this clone: Read sequence stops 3 residues before the CDR3 end, and the germline J gene provides the missing end. The J gene is TRBJ2-2, the V gene TRBV19; no reliable D call. V lost 3 bases and J lost 2, with 10 bases in between. The CDR3 runs to 15 residues. Germline CDR1 and CDR2: LNHDA and SQIVND (reference sequence). The sequenced CDR3 bases are TGTGCCAGTAGTATGCAAGGGTCCAACACCGGGGAG. Translation gives CASSMQGSNTGE. The whole CDR3 region reads CASSMQGSNTGELFF.